This T cell receptor beta chain appears in the sequencing data of a study of blood T cell repertoires in COVID-19. Study overall: The samples span acute and convalescent COVID-19 from the United States, Italy and Spain. The cDNA or gDNA used as material had been derived from T cells, B-cell-depleted T cells, or PBMCs.

Clones were read by immunoSEQ multiplex PCR, and TCRdb kept only the in-frame ones, dropping some. Found here are 55,000 to 65,000 clones, 70% to 90% of them singletons; the top ten hold about 7%. The specimen sequenced was peripheral blood. The clonotype originates from a man in his sixties with active or convalescent COVID-19.

In DNA form, the CDR3 reads TGTGCCAGCAGTTCAAATAACAGGGATGGCTACACCTTC. As protein: CASSSNNRDGYTF. The chain links TRBV6-5 to TRBJ1-2; possible D gene TRBD1, 6 bases. Germline CDR1 is MNHEY and CDR2 is SVGAGI. This CDR3 has 13 residues. V lost 4 bases and J lost 6, with 12 bases in between.